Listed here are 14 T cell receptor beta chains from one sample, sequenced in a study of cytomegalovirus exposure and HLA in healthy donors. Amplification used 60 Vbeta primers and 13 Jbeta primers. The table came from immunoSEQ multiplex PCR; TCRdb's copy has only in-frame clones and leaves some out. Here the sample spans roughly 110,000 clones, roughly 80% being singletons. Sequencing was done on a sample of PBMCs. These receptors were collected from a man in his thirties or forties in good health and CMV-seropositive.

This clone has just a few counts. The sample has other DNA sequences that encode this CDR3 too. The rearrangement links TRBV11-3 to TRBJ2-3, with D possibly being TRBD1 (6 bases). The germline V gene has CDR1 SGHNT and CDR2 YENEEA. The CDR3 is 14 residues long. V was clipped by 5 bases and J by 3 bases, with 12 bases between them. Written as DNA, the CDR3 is TGTGCCAGCAGCCCCACAACAGGGACAGATACGCAGTATTTT. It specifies CASSPTTGTDTQYF.

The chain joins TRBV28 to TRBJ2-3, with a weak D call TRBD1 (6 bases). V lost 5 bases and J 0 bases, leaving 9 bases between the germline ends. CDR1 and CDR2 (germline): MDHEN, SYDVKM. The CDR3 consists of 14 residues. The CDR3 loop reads CASSPTGSTDTQYF. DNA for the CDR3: TGTGCCAGCAGTCCTACAGGGAGCACAGATACGCAGTATTTT.

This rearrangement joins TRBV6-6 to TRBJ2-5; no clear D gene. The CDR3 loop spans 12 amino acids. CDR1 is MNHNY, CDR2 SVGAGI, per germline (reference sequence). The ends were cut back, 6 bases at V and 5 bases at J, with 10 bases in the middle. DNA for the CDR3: TGTGCCAGCAGCCCAGGTCGGGAGACCCAGTACTTC. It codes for CASSPGRETQYF.

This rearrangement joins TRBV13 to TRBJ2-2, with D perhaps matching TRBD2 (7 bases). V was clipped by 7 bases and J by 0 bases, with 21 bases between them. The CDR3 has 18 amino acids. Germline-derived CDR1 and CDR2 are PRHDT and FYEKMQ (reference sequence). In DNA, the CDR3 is TGTGCCAGCAACCCGTGGAGACGCGGGGGCTCGAACACCGGGGAGCTGTTTTTT. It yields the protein CASNPWRRGGSNTGELFF.

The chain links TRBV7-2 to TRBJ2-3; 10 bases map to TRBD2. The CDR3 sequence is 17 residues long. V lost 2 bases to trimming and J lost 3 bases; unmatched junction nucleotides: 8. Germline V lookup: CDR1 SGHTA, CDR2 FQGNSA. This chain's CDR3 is CASSLWRSGRKTDTQYF. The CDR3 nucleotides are TGTGCCAGCAGCTTATGGCGTAGCGGGAGGAAAACAGATACGCAGTATTTT.

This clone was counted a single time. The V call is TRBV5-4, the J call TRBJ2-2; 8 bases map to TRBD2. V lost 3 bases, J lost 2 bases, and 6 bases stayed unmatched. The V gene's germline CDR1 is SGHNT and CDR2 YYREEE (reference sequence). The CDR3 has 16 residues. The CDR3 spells CASSWAAGGNTGELFF. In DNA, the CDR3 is TGTGCCAGCAGCTGGGCGGCGGGGGGAAACACCGGGGAGCTGTTTTTT.

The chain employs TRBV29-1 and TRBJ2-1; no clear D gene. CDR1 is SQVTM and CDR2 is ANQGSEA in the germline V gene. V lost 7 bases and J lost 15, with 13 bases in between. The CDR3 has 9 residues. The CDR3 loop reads CSARHRSFF. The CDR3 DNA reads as TGCAGCGCCCGACACCGATCGTTCTTC.

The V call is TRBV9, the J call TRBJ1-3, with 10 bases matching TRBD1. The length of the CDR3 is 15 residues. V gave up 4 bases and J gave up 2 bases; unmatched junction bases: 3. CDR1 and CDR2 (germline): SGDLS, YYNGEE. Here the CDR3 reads CASSSTGGAGNTIYF. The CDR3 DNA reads TGTGCCAGCAGCTCGACAGGGGGCGCTGGAAACACCATATATTTT.

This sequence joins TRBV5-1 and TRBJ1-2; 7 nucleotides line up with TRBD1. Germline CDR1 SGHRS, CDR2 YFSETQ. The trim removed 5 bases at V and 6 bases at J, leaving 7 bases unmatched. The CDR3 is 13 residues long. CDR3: CASRQTGAHGYTF. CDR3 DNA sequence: TGCGCCAGCAGGCAAACAGGGGCGCATGGCTACACCTTC.

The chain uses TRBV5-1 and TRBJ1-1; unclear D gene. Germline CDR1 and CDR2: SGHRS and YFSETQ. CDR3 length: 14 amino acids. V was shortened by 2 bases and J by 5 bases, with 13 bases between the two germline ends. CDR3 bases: TGCGCCAGCAGCTTAGGAACCTCGGGGACTGAAGCTTTCTTT. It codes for CASSLGTSGTEAFF. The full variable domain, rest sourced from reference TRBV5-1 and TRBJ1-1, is KAGVTQTPRYLIKTRGQQVTLSCSPISGHRSVSWYQQTPGQGLQFLFEYFSETQRNKGNFPGRFSGRQFSNSRSEMNVSTLELGDSALYLCASSLGTSGTEAFFGQGTRLTVV.

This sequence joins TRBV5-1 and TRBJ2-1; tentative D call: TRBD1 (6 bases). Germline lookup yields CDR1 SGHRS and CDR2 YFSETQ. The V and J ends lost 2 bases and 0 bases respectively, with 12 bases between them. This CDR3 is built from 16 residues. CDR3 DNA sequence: TGCGCCAGCAGCTTAGGGGACATAGGCTCCTACAATGAGCAGTTCTTC. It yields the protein CASSLGDIGSYNEQFF.

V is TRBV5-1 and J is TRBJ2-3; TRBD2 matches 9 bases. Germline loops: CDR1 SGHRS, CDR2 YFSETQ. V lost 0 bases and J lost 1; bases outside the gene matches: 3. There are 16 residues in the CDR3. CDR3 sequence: CASSLGSGSRTDTQYF. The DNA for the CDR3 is TGCGCCAGCAGCTTGGGTAGCGGGAGTCGCACAGATACGCAGTATTTT. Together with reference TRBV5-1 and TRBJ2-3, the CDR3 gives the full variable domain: KAGVTQTPRYLIKTRGQQVTLSCSPISGHRSVSWYQQTPGQGLQFLFEYFSETQRNKGNFPGRFSGRQFSNSRSEMNVSTLELGDSALYLCASSLGSGSRTDTQYFGPGTRLTVL.

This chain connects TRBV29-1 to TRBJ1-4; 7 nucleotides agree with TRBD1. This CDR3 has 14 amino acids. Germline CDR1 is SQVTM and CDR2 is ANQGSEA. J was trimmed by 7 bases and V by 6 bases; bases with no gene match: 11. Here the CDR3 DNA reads TGCAGCGTCGTAACCGGGACAGCTCTTGAAAAACTGTTTTTT. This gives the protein CSVVTGTALEKLFF.

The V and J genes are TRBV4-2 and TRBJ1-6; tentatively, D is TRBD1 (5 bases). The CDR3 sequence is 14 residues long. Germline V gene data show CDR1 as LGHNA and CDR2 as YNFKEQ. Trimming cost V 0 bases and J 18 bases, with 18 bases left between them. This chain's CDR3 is CASSQEGGQGPGHF. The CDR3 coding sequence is TGTGCCAGCAGCCAAGAGGGTGGGCAGGGCCCGGGCCACTTT.